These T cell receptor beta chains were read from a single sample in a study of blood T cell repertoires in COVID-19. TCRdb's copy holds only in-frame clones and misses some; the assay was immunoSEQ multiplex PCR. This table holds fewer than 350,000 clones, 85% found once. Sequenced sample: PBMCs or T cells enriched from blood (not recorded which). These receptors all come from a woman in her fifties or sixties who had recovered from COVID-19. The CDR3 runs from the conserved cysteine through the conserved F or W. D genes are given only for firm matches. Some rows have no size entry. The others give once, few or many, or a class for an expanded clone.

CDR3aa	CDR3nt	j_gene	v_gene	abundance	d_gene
CASTSTGEVYYGYTF	TGTGCCAGCACCTCGACAGGGGAGGTCTACTATGGCTACACCTTC	TRBJ1-2	TRBV28	-	TRBD1
CASSYDWGRIHEQYF	TGTGCCAGCAGTTACGATTGGGGGCGCATCCACGAGCAGTACTTC	TRBJ2-7	TRBV6-5	-	-
CASSQIQPGVQYF	TGCGCCAGCAGCCAAATCCAACCGGGGGTGCAGTACTTC	TRBJ2-7	TRBV4-1	few	-
CASSSIRGYGYTF	TGTGCCAGCAGCTCAATCCGGGGCTATGGCTACACCTTC	TRBJ1-2	TRBV7-9	-	-
CASSPRGSGTEAFF	TGCGCCAGCAGTCCCCGGGGGAGCGGCACTGAAGCTTTCTTT	TRBJ1-1	TRBV23-1	-	-
CASRSGTGSHTIYF	TGTGCCAGCAGGTCCGGGACAGGGAGTCACACCATATATTTT	TRBJ1-3	TRBV6-5	-	TRBD1
CASSLGQIQETQYF	TGTGCCAGCAGCTTAGGACAGATCCAAGAGACCCAGTACTTC	TRBJ2-5	TRBV7-2	few	-
CSVGQGRSGYEKLFF	TGCAGCGTTGGACAGGGGCGGAGTGGGTATGAAAAACTGTTTTTT	TRBJ1-4	TRBV29-1	once	TRBD1
CATSPLSGSQIRSPPLHF	TGTGCCACCAGCCCATTGAGCGGGAGCCAAATAAGGTCTCCACCCCTCCACTTT	TRBJ1-6	TRBV15	-	-
CATRGTGEGTEAFF	TGTGCCACCAGGGGGACAGGGGAGGGCACTGAAGCTTTCTTT	TRBJ1-1	TRBV15	-	TRBD1
CASSQRQGAQLWQFF	TGTGCCAGCAGCCAACGGCAGGGGGCGCAATTATGGCAGTTCTTC	TRBJ2-1	TRBV3-1/TRBV3-2	-	TRBD1
CASRLAGGPTDTQYF	TGTGCCAGCAGATTAGCGGGGGGGCCCACAGATACGCAGTATTTT	TRBJ2-3	TRBV7-3	-	TRBD2
CASSLGSQGVYEQYF	TGTGCCAGCAGCTTAGGGTCTCAGGGTGTCTACGAGCAGTACTTC	TRBJ2-7	TRBV11-2	-	-
CAWSSNLGGTTEAFF	TGTGCCTGGAGTTCGAACCTGGGGGGGACGACTGAAGCTTTCTTT	TRBJ1-1	TRBV30	-	-
CASSLDTRGYTF	TGCGCCAGCAGCTTGGATACTCGTGGCTACACCTTC	TRBJ1-2	TRBV5-1	-	-
CASSQAPWAFSGANVLTF	TGCGCCAGCAGCCAAGCCCCATGGGCCTTCTCTGGGGCCAACGTCCTGACTTTC	TRBJ2-6	TRBV4-1	-	-
CASRSGVHGRSIFGEQFF	TGTGCCAGCAGGTCGGGTGTCCACGGCCGATCCATTTTCGGGGAGCAGTTCTTC	TRBJ2-1	TRBV5-6	-	-
CATSAPGYGYTF	TGTGCCACCAGTGCCCCAGGGTATGGCTACACCTTC	TRBJ1-2	TRBV24-1	-	-
CASSPGLAGADTQYF	TGTGCCAGCTCACCGGGACTAGCGGGAGCAGATACGCAGTATTTT	TRBJ2-3	TRBV18	once	TRBD2
CAWSATVGNTIYF	TGTGCCTGGAGTGCGACAGTTGGAAACACCATATATTTT	TRBJ1-3	TRBV30	few	-
CASSLAGSHYGYTF	TGCGCCAGCAGCTTAGCAGGGTCGCACTATGGCTACACCTTC	TRBJ1-2	TRBV5-1	-	-
CASSQLNRGGHF	TGTGCCAGCAGCCAACTTAACAGGGGGGGACACTTC	TRBJ2-5	TRBV3-1/TRBV3-2	-	-
CASSLFGGQADTQYF	TGTGCCAGCAGCTTGTTTGGGGGCCAGGCAGATACGCAGTATTTT	TRBJ2-3	TRBV5-5	once	-
CASSPRTGDSYEQYF	TGTGCCAGCTCACCTAGGACAGGGGACTCCTACGAGCAGTACTTC	TRBJ2-7	TRBV18	-	TRBD1
CASSPPGDRDGELFF	TGTGCCAGCAGCCCACCCGGGGATAGGGACGGGGAGCTGTTTTTT	TRBJ2-2	TRBV5-6	-	-
CASRLTGNNQPQHF	TGTGCCAGTAGACTGACAGGGAACAATCAGCCCCAGCATTTT	TRBJ1-5	TRBV19	once	TRBD1
CASTLQGVGEKLFF	TGTGCCAGTACTTTACAGGGAGTAGGAGAAAAACTGTTTTTT	TRBJ1-4	TRBV19	-	-
CASSYVGPPSGEQYF	TGTGCCAGCAGTTACGTGGGTCCCCCGTCGGGAGAGCAGTACTTC	TRBJ2-7	TRBV6-5	-	-
CAWSGYTGTGELFF	TGTGCCTGGAGTGGCTATACAGGGACCGGGGAGCTGTTTTTT	TRBJ2-2	TRBV30	-	-
CATSRVGQVRGAFF	TGTGCCACCAGCAGAGTTGGACAGGTAAGAGGAGCTTTCTTT	TRBJ1-1	TRBV15	-	TRBD1
CASSPQGSGNTIYF	TGTGCCAGCAGCCCGCAGGGTTCGGGAAACACCATATATTTT	TRBJ1-3	TRBV14	-	-
CASSTSGSSYNEQFF	TGTGCCAGCAGTACTAGCGGGAGCTCCTACAATGAGCAGTTCTTC	TRBJ2-1	TRBV2	-	TRBD2
CASSELSGTGELFF	TGCGCCAGCAGCGAGCTCTCGGGGACCGGGGAGCTGTTTTTT	TRBJ2-2	TRBV10-1	-	-
CASSSDRVGQPQHF	TGTGCCAGCAGTTCGGACAGGGTGGGTCAGCCCCAGCATTTT	TRBJ1-5	TRBV27	-	TRBD1
CSGLAGGTQYF	TGCAGCGGCTTAGCGGGGGGCACGCAGTATTTT	TRBJ2-3	TRBV29-1	-	TRBD2
CASSPGHGFAEQYF	TGTGCCAGCTCACCGGGACACGGGTTCGCCGAGCAGTACTTC	TRBJ2-7	TRBV18	-	-
CASSFRGGQPQHF	TGTGCCAGCAGTTTCCGAGGGGGTCAGCCCCAGCATTTT	TRBJ1-5	TRBV27	-	-
CASSFDSASGQPQHF	TGTGCCAGCAGCTTCGACAGTGCGTCCGGTCAGCCCCAGCATTTT	TRBJ1-5	TRBV5-5	-	-
CASRTTGGYEKLFF	TGTGCCAGCAGGACAACAGGGGGCTATGAAAAACTGTTTTTT	TRBJ1-4	TRBV28	few	TRBD1
CASSYPREADTQYF	TGTGCCAGCAGTTACCCCCGGGAGGCAGATACGCAGTATTTT	TRBJ2-3	TRBV28	-	TRBD2
CASSKDRWQPQHF	TGTGCCAGCAGCAAGGACAGGTGGCAGCCCCAGCATTTT	TRBJ1-5	TRBV7-3	-	TRBD1
CASSGSGTGNSPLHF	TGTGCCAGCAGTGGATCCGGGACAGGGAATTCACCCCTCCACTTT	TRBJ1-6	TRBV25-1	-	TRBD1
CASSFSGQHSGNTIYF	TGTGCCAGCAGTTTCTCGGGACAGCACTCTGGAAACACCATATATTTT	TRBJ1-3	TRBV28	many	TRBD1
CASSLGFGAVEQYF	TGTGCCAGCAGTTTAGGGTTTGGGGCAGTCGAGCAGTACTTC	TRBJ2-7	TRBV27	-	-
CASSSQDSGNTIYF	TGCGCCAGCAGCTCTCAGGACTCTGGAAACACCATATATTTT	TRBJ1-3	TRBV4-3	-	-